This note documents a single T cell receptor beta chain sequence. The data originate from a study of blood T cell repertoires in COVID-19. The repertoire was sequenced with immunoSEQ multiplex PCR; TCRdb's copy has only in-frame clones and lacks some. The sample lists 250,000 or so clones, roughly nine tenths seen once, with approximately 10% in the top ten. This TCR came from a man aged 25 to 40 who had recovered from COVID-19. The specimen sequenced was PBMCs or T cells enriched from blood (not recorded which).

CDR3 nucleotides: TGTGCCAGACAGTCGGACAGATCCTACGAGCAGTACTTC. Its translation: CARQSDRSYEQYF. The chain employs TRBV2 and TRBJ2-7; a possible D gene is TRBD1 (6 bases). CDR3 length equals 13 residues. Looked up from germline, CDR1 is SNHLY and CDR2 is FYNNEI. V lost 9 bases to trimming and J lost 1 base, with 13 bases between them.